This TCR beta chain originates from a study of tissue T cells after allogeneic stem cell transplantation. Time point specified: mouse harvest day 14 after allogeneic transplant. The graft held 10^6 splenic CD5+ T cells and 10^7 T-cell-depleted bone marrow cells. Mice had MHC-mismatched B6 into BALB/c GVHD, sampled day 7 or 14. Sequencing of TCRbeta CDR3 at survey depth gave sequences and template counts. Profiled with immunoSEQ multiplex PCR; TCRdb holds only in-frame clones, not every one. This sample has 1,500 to 2,000 clones, with about 52% found just once. Whole-study findings and limits: Some tissue clones might be persisting host cells; their alloreactivity or antigen specificity was not determined. Within patients, tissue anatomy strongly shaped TCR repertoire composition.

The CDR3 spans 15 residues. Germline-derived CDR1 and CDR2 are NNHNN and SYGAGS (reference sequence). The trim removed 2 bases at V and 3 bases at J, leaving 1 base unmatched. Worth noting for this clone: Antigen specificity is unknown. Gene names are the mouse ones. The read gets to within 1 residue of the CDR3 end, and the germline J gene fills in the rest.

The chain employs TRBV13-2 and TRBJ2-5; 12 positions match TRBD2. This receptor was taken from a female BALB/c mouse given C57BL/6 T cells with graft-versus-host disease after an allogeneic hematopoietic cell transplant. The sequenced sample was blood. The covered CDR3 bases are TGTGCCAGCGGTGAAGGACTGGGGGGGCAAGACACCCAGTAC. Translation: CASGEGLGGQDTQY. The whole CDR3 sequence is CASGEGLGGQDTQYF.